The source of this TCR beta chain is a study of cytomegalovirus exposure and HLA in healthy donors. Findings and caveats of the study: In a later analysis, compared with equally common non-associated chains, HLA-associated beta chains were more expanded.

The donors comprised healthy bone marrow donors. Germline trimming cut 3 bases from V and 2 bases from J; bases unmatched to any gene: 4. CDR3 length equals 16 residues. CDR1 and CDR2 (germline): KGHSH, LQKENI. Use of 60 Vbeta and 13 Jbeta primers characterized the PCR. Authors' data handling: Later, an analysis found about 80 million unique TCR beta chains, and about 9.9 million of these were shared. The assay was immunoSEQ multiplex PCR, and TCRdb's table has in-frame clones only and misses some. From that table come the V and J calls and clone size; the DNA was used to work out D and trimming. The table includes around 190,000 clones, 70% to 75% detected once. A note on this clone: The target antigen is unknown.

The sample comprised PBMCs. The chain employs TRBV18 and TRBJ2-3, with 11 bases fitting TRBD2. The clonotype originates from a man aged 25 to 45 in good health and CMV-seropositive. The CDR3 nucleotides read TGTGCCAGCTCACCCACTAGCGGGGGCATCACAGATACGCAGTATTTT. Its protein product is CASSPTSGGITDTQYF.